Sequencing of this TCR beta chain was carried out in a study of beta chain features in type 1 diabetes. About the study: Cell yields, gender and age were similar in healthy donors and patients. Study outcomes and limitations: A moderate, significant TCRB CDR3 shortening appeared in type 1 diabetes across four CD4+ subsets. Here, the possible influence of HLA type (on TCRB rearrangement) remained unresolved. Highly expressing activated T cells could be over-counted with a cDNA template.

Each sorted population was over 98% pure. Per germline, CDR1 SGHVS and CDR2 FNYEAQ. The trim removed 4 bases at V and 6 bases at J, leaving 10 bases unmatched. The CDR3 extends over 17 amino acids. Investigators reverse transcribed all isolated RNA, so they sequenced expressed TCRB transcripts. Sequenced by immunoSEQ multiplex PCR; TCRdb stores in-frame clones only, minus some. Among some 63,000 clones listed, approximately 47% were seen once. This clone was seen a few times. What it binds is not known. The TCR was taken from a man aged 25-45 years with type 1 diabetes. Sequencing was done on a sample of central memory CD4+ T cells from blood. J is TRBJ2-2 and V is TRBV7-6, with 11 bases aligning to TRBD1. CDR3: CASSSHPGTGGAGELFF. The CDR3, as DNA: TGTGCCAGCAGCTCCCATCCCGGGACAGGGGGTGCCGGGGAGCTGTTTTTT.